The next 17 T cell receptor beta chains were all read from a single sample in a study of blood T cell repertoires in COVID-19 (dated by TCRdb to 2019 to 2021). Library preparation was by the immunoSEQ multiplex PCR assay. As stored in TCRdb, this immuneACCESS dataset retains in-frame rearrangements with V and J assigned. A fraction of the clones does not appear; measured against another copy, unresolved V genes explain less than half of the discrepancy, and the remainder lacks a known reason. The sample table holds 150,000 or so clones, of which roughly 85% were seen once. The ten most abundant clones make up roughly 3% of the sample. Sample: peripheral blood. The receptors stem from a human donor with acute or convalescent COVID-19. The donor label of this sample is uncertain.

The gene calls are TRBV4-3 and TRBJ2-1; D is perhaps TRBD2 (6 bases). Germline CDR1 LGHNA, CDR2 YSLEER. Trimming removed 1 base from V and 4 bases from J, with 11 bases in between. CDR3 length equals 15 residues. CDR3 sequence (DNA): TGCGCCAGCAGCCAAGCCTTCGCGGGGTACAATGAGCAGTTCTTC. This translates into CASSQAFAGYNEQFF.

This sequence joins TRBV3-1 (or the pseudogene TRBV3-2) and TRBJ1-6; unclear D gene. The CDR3 runs to 14 residues. CDR1 is LGHDT and CDR2 is YNNKEL in the germline V gene (reference sequence). Trimming removed 2 bases from V and 5 bases from J, with 7 bases in between. The DNA for the CDR3 is TGTGCCAGCAGCCAAATCACGGATAATTCACCCCTCCACTTT. As protein: CASSQITDNSPLHF.

The V call is TRBV25-1, the J call TRBJ1-4; 9 bases fit TRBD1. V gave up 4 bases and J gave up 4 bases; unmatched junction bases: 13. The V gene's germline CDR1 is MGHDK and CDR2 SYGVNS. The CDR3 runs to 18 residues. CDR3 in amino acids: CASSVPRGPGQGNEKLFF. CDR3 in DNA: TGTGCCAGCAGTGTTCCGCGGGGGCCGGGACAGGGTAATGAAAAACTGTTTTTT.

The V call is TRBV9, the J call TRBJ2-1; tentatively, D is TRBD1 (6 bases). The V and J ends lost 0 bases and 6 bases respectively, with 13 bases between them. Per the germline V gene, CDR1 is SGDLS and CDR2 is YYNGEE. The CDR3 consists of 15 residues. Written as DNA, the CDR3 is TGTGCCAGCAGCGTAGAAGGGACACAAGTCAATGAGCAGTTCTTC. It codes for CASSVEGTQVNEQFF.

The chain combines TRBV24-1 with TRBJ1-2; D is perhaps TRBD1 (6 bases). CDR1 and CDR2 from the germline V gene are KGHDR and SFDVKD. Deletions cut 5 bases from V and 3 bases from J, with 12 bases between. This CDR3 is built from 14 residues. In DNA, the CDR3 is TGTGCCACCAGTGCTACAGGGCTTGACTATGGCTACACCTTC. Translated, it gives CATSATGLDYGYTF.

The chain combines TRBV5-5 with TRBJ1-2; TRBD1 matches at 8 bases. The V segment lost 1 base and the J segment 5 bases; nucleotides outside the gene matches: 10. The germline gives CDR1 SGHKS, CDR2 YYEKEE (reference sequence). The CDR3 length is 16 residues. The CDR3 DNA reads as TGTGCCAGCAGCTTGACCCTGGACAGGGTAGCTTATGGCTACACCTTC. Translated, it gives CASSLTLDRVAYGYTF.

V is TRBV19 and J is TRBJ1-5, with D possibly being TRBD1 (5 bases). The germline V gene has CDR1 LNHDA and CDR2 SQIVND (reference sequence). V was trimmed by 3 bases and J by 7 bases, leaving 10 bases between them. The CDR3 runs to 13 residues. The DNA for the CDR3 is TGTGCCAGTAGTATTCCAGGGTCCCAGCCCCAGCATTTT. It yields the protein CASSIPGSQPQHF.

This chain joins TRBV28 and TRBJ1-2; no reliable D call. The CDR3 extends over 15 amino acids. The V gene lost 3 bases and the J gene lost 3 bases, with 14 bases spanning the gap. Germline CDR1 and CDR2: MDHEN and SYDVKM. This chain's CDR3 is CASSFYSPPDYGYTF. CDR3 nucleotide sequence: TGTGCCAGCAGTTTCTATTCCCCGCCCGACTATGGCTACACCTTC.

The DNA of the CDR3 is TGTGCCAGCAGCCAAGATCTGAGGGGGGGCGGTGAGCAGTTCTTC. Encoded protein: CASSQDLRGGGEQFF. V and J are TRBV4-2 and TRBJ2-1; TRBD2 is a possible D gene (7 bases). Trimming shortened V by 0 bases and J by 9 bases, and 15 bases separated the two germline ends. Germline assignment: CDR1 LGHNA and CDR2 YNFKEQ. The CDR3 spans 15 residues.

The table lists this clone with a count of one. This chain connects TRBV28 to TRBJ1-1, with 9 positions matching TRBD1. CDR3 length equals 14 residues. Losses at the gene ends were 4 bases for V and 3 bases for J; bases not matched to a gene: 3. From germline, CDR1 is MDHEN and CDR2 SYDVKM. The CDR3 spells CASSSGQGDTEAFF. As DNA, the CDR3 is TGTGCCAGCAGTTCGGGACAGGGAGACACTGAAGCTTTCTTT.

This clone was counted a few times. The chain joins TRBV28 to TRBJ2-3; TRBD2 matches 8 bases. The CDR3 length is 15 residues. Per the germline V gene, CDR1 is MDHEN and CDR2 is SYDVKM. The V gene end was trimmed by 4 bases and the J gene end by 6 bases; junction bases not matched to a gene: 9. DNA for the CDR3: TGTGCCAGCAGTTCCGCCGGGACTAGATGGGATACGCAGTATTTT. It yields the protein CASSSAGTRWDTQYF.

The chain couples TRBV27 to TRBJ2-3, with 8 bases lining up with TRBD2. V lost 7 bases to trimming and J lost 10 bases; unmatched junction nucleotides: 22. CDR3 size: 17 residues. Germline V gene data show CDR1 as MNHEY and CDR2 as SMNVEV (reference sequence). CDR3 region: CASTPGVSGVNIVAQYF. CDR3 nucleotide sequence: TGTGCCAGCACCCCAGGGGTTAGCGGGGTGAATATTGTTGCGCAGTATTTT.

The chain links TRBV29-1 to TRBJ1-1; D remains ambiguous. The germline CDR1 and CDR2 sequences are SQVTM and ANQGSEA. The length of the CDR3 is 14 residues. The V end lost 6 bases, the J end lost 3 bases, and 17 bases lay between the germline ends. The CDR3 nucleotides are TGCAGCGTCGATAGCCTTAGACGGGACACTGAAGCTTTCTTT. Its protein product is CSVDSLRRDTEAFF.

The chain joins TRBV24-1 to TRBJ2-6; 10 positions agree with TRBD1. Germline loops: CDR1 KGHDR, CDR2 SFDVKD. This CDR3 comprises 17 residues. The V gene end was trimmed by 2 bases and the J gene end by 2 bases; junction bases not matched to a gene: 2. CDR3 DNA: TGTGCCACCAGTGATTCCGGGACAGGGGCTGGGGCCAACGTCCTGACTTTC. As protein: CATSDSGTGAGANVLTF.

This clone was seen just once. The V gene is TRBV10-1, the J gene TRBJ2-3, with TRBD2 matching over 9 bases. The CDR3 spans 15 residues. Germline-derived CDR1 and CDR2 are WNHNN and SYGVQD (reference sequence). J lost 2 bases, V lost 6 bases, and 6 bases had no gene match. CDR3 sequence: CASSSTSGPTDTQYF. For the CDR3, the DNA is TGCGCCAGCAGCTCCACTAGCGGGCCCACAGATACGCAGTATTTT.

The rearrangement links TRBV7-9 to TRBJ2-3; D is uncertain. The germline V and J ends were trimmed by 2 bases and 1 base, with 16 bases remaining between them. Looked up from germline, CDR1 is SEHNR and CDR2 is FQNEAQ (reference sequence). CDR3 length: 17 residues. This CDR3 is CASSLSSRVSGTDTQYF. The CDR3 coding sequence is TGTGCCAGCAGCTTAAGTTCACGAGTTTCCGGCACAGATACGCAGTATTTT.

This clone was counted a few times. This chain's CDR3 is CASSLGGSLAYEQYF. DNA of the CDR3: TGTGCCAGCAGCTTGGGAGGGAGTTTGGCCTACGAGCAGTACTTC. The J gene is TRBJ2-7, the V gene TRBV11-3; TRBD2 agrees at 7 bases. The CDR3 sequence is 15 residues long. The germline V gene has CDR1 SGHNT and CDR2 YENEEA. The V segment lost 3 bases and the J segment 2 bases; nucleotides outside the gene matches: 7.